This T cell receptor (beta chain) was recorded in a study of blood T cell repertoires in COVID-19. This CDR3 comprises 16 residues. V shed 4 bases, J shed 0 bases, and the junction held 7 bases outside the gene matches. Germline assignment: CDR1 SGHTA and CDR2 FQGTGA. Produced via immunoSEQ multiplex PCR; TCRdb's table is partial and in-frame only. This table holds about 380,000 clones, approximately 90% found once. J is TRBJ1-1 and V is TRBV7-3; 8 bases are a match to TRBD1. Sequencing used PBMCs or T cells enriched from blood (not recorded which). The origin of this receptor is a woman aged 18-29 years who had recovered from COVID-19. This chain's CDR3 is CASSSRRGRLNTEAFF. In DNA, the CDR3 is TGTGCCAGCAGCTCCCGCAGGGGGCGTTTGAACACTGAAGCTTTCTTT.